The following is a T cell receptor beta chain sequence with its context. This entry comes from a study of blood T cell repertoires in COVID-19. Germline V CDR1 and CDR2: MNHEY, SMNVEV (reference sequence). With 6 bases clipped from V and 5 bases from J, the junction kept 5 bases outside the gene matches. The CDR3 covers 15 residues. As processed by the authors: Nucleated cell counts were estimated from reference gene primer amplification. Data came from immunoSEQ multiplex PCR; TCRdb stores just in-frame clones and leaves some out. V, J and clone size are taken as reported in that table, and D and trimming were inferred from the DNA itself. The sample lists about 59,000 clones, roughly 80% occurring once.

The rearrangement uses TRBV27 and TRBJ1-5, with 12 positions matching TRBD1. The sequence was collected from a man between 60 and 75 years old with acute or convalescent COVID-19. Input material: peripheral blood. This CDR3 is CASRKGTGGDQPQHF. The CDR3, as DNA: TGTGCCAGCAGAAAAGGGACAGGGGGCGATCAGCCCCAGCATTTT.